The sequence of this T cell receptor beta chain was determined in a study of blood T cell repertoires in COVID-19. Across the study: From the United States, Italy and Spain came samples of acute and convalescent COVID-19.

The assay was immunoSEQ multiplex PCR, and TCRdb's table has in-frame clones only and misses some. The sample lists about 220,000 clones, 65% to 90% occurring once. Germline V CDR1 and CDR2: MNHEY, SMNVEV (reference sequence). Trimming took 4 bases from V and 6 from J, leaving 13 bases between them. This CDR3 comprises 14 residues. This clonotype was obtained from a human donor in a cohort sampled during active COVID-19. The sample comprised peripheral blood. The rearrangement links TRBV27 to TRBJ2-1, with a possible D match to TRBD2 (5 bases). The CDR3: CASSSNRLSNEQFF. The CDR3 DNA reads as TGTGCCAGCAGTTCTAACCGACTATCCAATGAGCAGTTCTTC.